What follows are 23 T cell receptor beta chains derived from one specimen sequenced in a study of cytomegalovirus exposure and HLA in healthy donors. The PCR had 60 Vbeta and 13 Jbeta primers. Produced via immunoSEQ multiplex PCR; TCRdb's table is partial and in-frame only. The sample includes about 120,000 clones, just over 65% of them seen just once. The sequencing sample was made of PBMCs. The receptors come from a man aged 18 to 30 in good health and CMV-seronegative.

This clone has just one count. This rearrangement joins TRBV19 to TRBJ2-7; D might be TRBD2 (5 bases). Germline V gene lookup returns CDR1 LNHDA and CDR2 SQIVND (reference sequence). The CDR3 consists of 14 residues. V lost 7 bases and J lost 2, with 15 bases in between. CDR3 region: CASTGRATPYEQYF. CDR3 nucleotide sequence: TGTGCCAGTACCGGGCGGGCAACTCCCTACGAGCAGTACTTC.

V usage is TRBV2 and J usage is TRBJ1-3, with D tentatively TRBD1 (5 bases). V lost 7 bases and J 4 bases, leaving 14 bases between the germline ends. The CDR3 is 14 amino acids. CDR1 is SNHLY, CDR2 FYNNEI, per germline. CDR3 coding DNA: TGTGCCAGCAATCCAGGGATTCGGGGAAACACCATATATTTT. Protein sequence: CASNPGIRGNTIYF.

The count of this clone is one. V usage is TRBV28 and J usage is TRBJ1-1; no clear D. Per the germline V gene, CDR1 is MDHEN and CDR2 is SYDVKM. The CDR3 is made up of 12 amino acids. The V and J ends lost 6 bases and 5 bases respectively, with 10 bases between them. DNA of the CDR3: TGTGCCAGCAGGTCACGCAGGACTGAAGCTTTCTTT. Amino acids: CASRSRRTEAFF.

For the CDR3, the DNA is TGTGCCTGGAGCCCCGAGTTCAGGGGGCGATACAATCAGCCCCAGCATTTT. Its translation: CAWSPEFRGRYNQPQHF. The chain carries TRBV30 and TRBJ1-5; 8 bases align to TRBD1. V lost 3 bases and J lost 3; bases outside the gene matches: 13. The CDR3 consists of 17 residues. Germline lookup yields CDR1 GTSNPN and CDR2 SVGIG (reference sequence).

The rearrangement uses TRBV5-4 and TRBJ2-3; D not certain. The CDR3 has 14 amino acids. With 2 bases removed from V and 2 bases from J, the gap between germline ends came to 9 bases. CDR1 SGHNT and CDR2 YYREEE come from the germline V gene (reference sequence). CDR3 loop: CASSFERPTDTQYF. The DNA for the CDR3 is TGTGCCAGCAGCTTCGAGCGCCCCACAGATACGCAGTATTTT.

This chain uses TRBV30 with TRBJ1-2; 9 positions match TRBD1. The V gene end was trimmed by 5 bases and the J gene end by 4 bases; junction bases not matched to a gene: 8. There are 14 residues in the CDR3. The germline CDR1 and CDR2 sequences are GTSNPN and SVGIG (reference sequence). The DNA of the CDR3 is TGTGCCTGGTCGGACGGGACAGGGTTCTATGGCTACACCTTC. Protein product: CAWSDGTGFYGYTF.

The genes are TRBV29-1 and TRBJ2-7; weak D call: TRBD2 (5 bases). Germline V gene sequence: CDR1 SQVTM, CDR2 ANQGSEA. The ends were cut back, 7 bases at V and 0 bases at J, with 13 bases in the middle. The length of the CDR3 is 13 residues. This chain's CDR3 is CSGRSDYSYEQYF. DNA of the CDR3: TGCAGCGGTAGATCAGACTACTCCTACGAGCAGTACTTC.

This clone was observed a handful of times. The rearrangement uses TRBV29-1 and TRBJ2-5, with D possibly matching TRBD2 (5 bases). Germline-derived CDR1 and CDR2 are SQVTM and ANQGSEA. V gave up 2 bases and J gave up 6 bases, with 19 bases separating them. The CDR3 length is 15 residues. In nucleotides, the CDR3 is TGCAGCGTTGAACTGAACGGGGTACGCGGAAAGACCCAGTACTTC. Residues: CSVELNGVRGKTQYF. The whole variable domain, filled in from reference TRBV29-1 and TRBJ2-5, reads SAVISQKPSRDICQRGTSLTIQCQVDSQVTMMFWYRQQPGQSLTLIATANQGSEATYESGFVIDKFPISRPNLTFSTLTVSNMSPEDSSIYLCSVELNGVRGKTQYFGPGTRLLVL.

The chain links TRBV11-2 to TRBJ2-7; D might be TRBD1 (6 bases). Germline CDR1 reads SGHAT; CDR2 reads FQNNGV. With 5 bases removed from V and 2 bases from J, the gap between germline ends came to 16 bases. This CDR3 is built from 15 residues. The CDR3 sequence: CASSRPGTPPYEQYF. The CDR3 bases are TGTGCCAGCAGCAGACCCGGGACACCTCCCTACGAGCAGTACTTC.

This clone was recorded only once. The chain employs TRBV27 and TRBJ2-2; D not certain. CDR1 MNHEY and CDR2 SMNVEV come from the germline V gene (reference sequence). CDR3 length: 14 residues. Trimming removed 0 bases at V and 5 bases at J, with 7 bases between. CDR3 amino acids: CASSLSYGTGELFF. The CDR3 bases are TGTGCCAGCAGTTTATCGTACGGGACCGGGGAGCTGTTTTTT.

The genes are TRBV4-2 and TRBJ2-1, with 9 bases fitting TRBD2. The junction had 25 bases not matched to a gene; V was cut back by 6 bases and J by 10 bases. The CDR3 totals 19 residues. In germline, CDR1 is LGHNA, CDR2 YNFKEQ. CDR3 DNA sequence: TGTGCCAGCAGTCGTACGGTAGGGGTGGCGGGAGGGCCCTCCAGCGAGCAGTTCTTC. Translated, it gives CASSRTVGVAGGPSSEQFF.

The rearrangement joins TRBV14 to TRBJ2-7, with a tentative D call TRBD1 (6 bases). Germline assignment: CDR1 SGHDN and CDR2 FVKESK. Trimming stripped 1 base from V and 4 bases from J, with 17 bases between. The CDR3 contains 16 residues. For the CDR3, the DNA is TGTGCCAGCAGCCAAGCCGGCAGGGGTTTACTGTACGAGCAGTACTTC. It encodes CASSQAGRGLLYEQYF.

This chain connects TRBV18 to TRBJ2-7; the D is unclear. CDR1 KGHSH and CDR2 LQKENI come from the germline V gene. Between the trimmed V and J ends, which lost 6 bases and 3 bases, there was a span of 6 bases. The CDR3 has 11 amino acids. The CDR3 coding sequence is TGTGCCAGCTCGAGACTCTACGAGCAGTACTTC. Protein: CASSRLYEQYF.

This clone was counted a few times. The chain uses TRBV2 and TRBJ2-7; 8 nucleotides line up with TRBD2. The length of the CDR3 is 15 residues. V lost 4 bases and J lost 3; bases outside the gene matches: 8. Per the germline V gene, CDR1 is SNHLY and CDR2 is FYNNEI. In DNA form, the CDR3 reads TGTGCCAGCAGTGTGGGAAGAAGCGGGAGCTACGAGCAGTACTTC. Its translation is CASSVGRSGSYEQYF.

This clone has more than one count but fewer than ten. The chain joins TRBV5-1 to TRBJ2-5, with 8 bases lining up with TRBD2. The germline V gene encodes CDR1 SGHRS and CDR2 YFSETQ. This CDR3 has 14 residues. V shed 0 bases, J shed 5 bases, and the junction held 3 bases outside the gene matches. This CDR3 reads CASSLAGGRETQYF. The CDR3, as DNA: TGCGCCAGCAGCTTGGCGGGGGGGCGTGAGACCCAGTACTTC.

This clone was seen a handful of times. This chain links TRBV5-5 with TRBJ1-4; perhaps TRBD1 as D (6 bases). The CDR3 is 13 amino acids. V gave up 5 bases and J gave up 7 bases, with 12 bases separating them. Per germline, CDR1 SGHKS and CDR2 YYEKEE (reference sequence). The CDR3: CASRQQGSEKLFF. The CDR3 DNA reads as TGTGCCAGCAGACAACAGGGAAGTGAAAAACTGTTTTTT.

The chain combines TRBV5-5 with TRBJ2-5; D call uncertain. Germline V CDR1 and CDR2: SGHKS, YYEKEE (reference sequence). The V end lost 2 bases, the J end lost 1 base, and 9 bases lay between the germline ends. This CDR3 spans 14 amino acids. CDR3 nucleotide sequence: TGTGCCAGCAGCTTAGAGAATCGCCAAGAGACCCAGTACTTC. This gives the protein CASSLENRQETQYF.

This chain links TRBV5-4 with TRBJ2-1; 8 positions agree with TRBD2. Germline CDR1 and CDR2: SGHNT and YYREEE (reference sequence). The CDR3 runs 15 residues. J was trimmed by 0 bases and V by 4 bases; bases with no gene match: 3. As DNA, the CDR3 is TGTGCCAGCAGCGGGGGACTAGTCTCCTACAATGAGCAGTTCTTC. Amino acids: CASSGGLVSYNEQFF.

The V gene is TRBV7-9, the J gene TRBJ2-1, with 9 bases matching TRBD2. V was clipped by 3 bases and J by 3 bases; unmatched bases: 6. The CDR3 extends over 16 amino acids. Germline assignment: CDR1 SEHNR and CDR2 FQNEAQ (reference sequence). Written as DNA, the CDR3 is TGTGCCAGCAGCTTCTCTAGCGGGGTGTACTACAATGAGCAGTTCTTC. Its translation is CASSFSSGVYYNEQFF.

In this sample, this clone turned up once. The chain combines TRBV5-1 with TRBJ2-5, with D possibly TRBD2 on 5 matching bases. In germline, CDR1 is SGHRS, CDR2 YFSETQ. V was cut by 0 bases and J by 6 bases, with 6 bases left in between. This CDR3 is built from 12 residues. This CDR3 reads CASSLAGKTQYF. The CDR3, as DNA: TGCGCCAGCAGCTTGGCCGGGAAGACCCAGTACTTC.

The V and J genes are TRBV19 and TRBJ2-5, with TRBD2 matching 8 bases. V was clipped by 6 bases and J by 5 bases; unmatched bases: 11. CDR1 is LNHDA and CDR2 is SQIVND in the germline V gene (reference sequence). The CDR3 runs 15 residues. The CDR3 here is CASSGRGGLSETQYF. The DNA of the CDR3 is TGTGCCAGTAGCGGCCGGGGGGGCTTATCGGAGACCCAGTACTTC.

The rearrangement links TRBV5-1 to TRBJ1-1, with TRBD1 matching over 10 bases. CDR3 length: 16 residues. Germline V CDR1 and CDR2: SGHRS, YFSETQ. V gave up 4 bases and J gave up 0 bases; unmatched junction bases: 6. DNA for the CDR3: TGCGCCAGCAGCCCCGGGACAGGGGCCTTGAACACTGAAGCTTTCTTT. This translates into CASSPGTGALNTEAFF.

This chain links TRBV29-1 with TRBJ1-2, with D unresolved. The V end lost 5 bases, the J end lost 10 bases, and 17 bases lay between the germline ends. The germline CDR1 and CDR2 sequences are SQVTM and ANQGSEA. CDR3 length: 12 residues. The CDR3 nucleotides read TGCAGCGTTCACCCCCAGACGGGAGACTACACCTTC. Translating it yields CSVHPQTGDYTF.